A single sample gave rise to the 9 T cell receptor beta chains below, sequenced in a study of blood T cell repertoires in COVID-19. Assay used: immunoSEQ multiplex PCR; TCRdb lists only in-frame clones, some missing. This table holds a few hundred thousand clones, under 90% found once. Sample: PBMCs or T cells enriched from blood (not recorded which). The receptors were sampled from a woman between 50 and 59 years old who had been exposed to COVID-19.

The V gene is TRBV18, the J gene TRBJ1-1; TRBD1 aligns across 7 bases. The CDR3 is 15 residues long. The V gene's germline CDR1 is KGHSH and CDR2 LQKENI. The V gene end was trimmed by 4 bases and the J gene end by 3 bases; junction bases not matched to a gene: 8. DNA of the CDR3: TGTGCCAGCTCACTTCGACAGGGTGGGTACACTGAAGCTTTCTTT. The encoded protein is CASSLRQGGYTEAFF.

The CDR3 DNA is TGTGCCAGCAGCTCCGAGACAGGTTTGAACACTGAAGCTTTCTTT. Translating gives CASSSETGLNTEAFF. The chain combines TRBV5-4 with TRBJ1-1; tentatively, D is TRBD1 (6 bases). CDR1 and CDR2 (germline): SGHNT, YYREEE (reference sequence). V was trimmed by 3 bases and J by 0 bases, leaving 12 bases between them. CDR3 length: 15 amino acids.

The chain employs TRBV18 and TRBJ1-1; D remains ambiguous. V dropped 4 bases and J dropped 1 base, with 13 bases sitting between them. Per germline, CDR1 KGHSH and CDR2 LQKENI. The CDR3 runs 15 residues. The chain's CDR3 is CASSLERVANTEAFF. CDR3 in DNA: TGTGCCAGCTCACTTGAGCGGGTAGCGAACACTGAAGCTTTCTTT.

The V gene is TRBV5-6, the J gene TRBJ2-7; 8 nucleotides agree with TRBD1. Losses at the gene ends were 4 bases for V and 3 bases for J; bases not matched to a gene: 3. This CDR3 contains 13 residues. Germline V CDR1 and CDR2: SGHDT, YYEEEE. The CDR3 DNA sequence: TGTGCCAGCAGCAGCGACAGGGGCTACGAGCAGTACTTC. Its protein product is CASSSDRGYEQYF.

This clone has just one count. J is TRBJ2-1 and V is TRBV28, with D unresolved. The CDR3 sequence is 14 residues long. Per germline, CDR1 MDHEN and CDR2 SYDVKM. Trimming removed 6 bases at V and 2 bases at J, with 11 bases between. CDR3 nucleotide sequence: TGTGCCAGCAGGGCAGTCCAAACCTACAATGAGCAGTTCTTC. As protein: CASRAVQTYNEQFF.

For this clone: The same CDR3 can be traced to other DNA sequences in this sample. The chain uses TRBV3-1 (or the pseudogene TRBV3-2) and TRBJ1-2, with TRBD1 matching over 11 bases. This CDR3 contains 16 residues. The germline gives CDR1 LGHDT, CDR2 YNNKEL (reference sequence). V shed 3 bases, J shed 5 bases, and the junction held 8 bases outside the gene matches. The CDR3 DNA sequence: TGTGCCAGCAGCCATTCCGGACAGGGGGCGAGGTATGGCTACACCTTC. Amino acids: CASSHSGQGARYGYTF.

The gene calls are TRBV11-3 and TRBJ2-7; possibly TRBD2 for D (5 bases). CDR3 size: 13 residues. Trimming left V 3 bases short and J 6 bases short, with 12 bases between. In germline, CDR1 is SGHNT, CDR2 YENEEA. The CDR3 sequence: CASSFGSVGEQYF. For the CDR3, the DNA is TGTGCCAGCAGCTTTGGTAGCGTGGGCGAGCAGTACTTC.

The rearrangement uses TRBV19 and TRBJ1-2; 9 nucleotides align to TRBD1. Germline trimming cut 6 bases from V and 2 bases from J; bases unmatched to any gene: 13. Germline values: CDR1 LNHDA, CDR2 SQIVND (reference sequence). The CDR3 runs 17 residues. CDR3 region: CASRSPGRTGANYGYTF. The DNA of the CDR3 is TGTGCCAGTAGAAGCCCTGGCCGGACAGGGGCAAACTATGGCTACACCTTC. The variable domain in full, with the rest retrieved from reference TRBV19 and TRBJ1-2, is DGGITQSPKYLFRKEGQNVTLSCEQNLNHDAMYWYRQDPGQGLRLIYYSQIVNDFQKGDIAEGYSVSREKKESFPLTVTSAQKNPTAFYLCASRSPGRTGANYGYTFGSGTRLTVV.

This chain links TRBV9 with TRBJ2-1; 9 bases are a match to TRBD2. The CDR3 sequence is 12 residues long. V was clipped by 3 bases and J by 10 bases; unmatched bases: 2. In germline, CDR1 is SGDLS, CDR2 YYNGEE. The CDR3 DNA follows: TGTGCCAGCAGCGACCTAGCGGGAGAGCAGTTCTTC. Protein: CASSDLAGEQFF.